This T cell receptor beta chain was profiled in a study of T cell responses to AZD1222 COVID-19 vaccine. This table comes from immunoSEQ multiplex PCR, and its TCRdb copy is limited to in-frame clones, with some not included. The table lists about 110,000 clones, 75% to 95% of them singletons. Trimming removed 5 bases from V and 1 base from J, with 12 bases in between. The CDR3 sequence is 14 residues long. The germline V gene has CDR1 SGHNT and CDR2 YYREEE (reference sequence). The origin of this receptor is an adult who received the AZD1222 COVID-19 vaccine. Sequenced here: peripheral blood, sampled 28 days after the second AZD1222 dose. This chain connects TRBV5-4 to TRBJ1-1; no clear D gene. DNA of the CDR3: TGTGCCAGCAGTCCTACGCGGGGGAACACTGAAGCTTTCTTT. Its translation: CASSPTRGNTEAFF.